A selection of T cell receptor beta chains follows, all from one sample in a study of blood T cell repertoires in COVID-19. Here immunoSEQ multiplex PCR was the method, and the copy in TCRdb shows in-frame clones only, minus some. The table records approximately 170,000 clones, approximately 79% of them present only once. Material: peripheral blood. These receptors were taken from a woman older than 75 with acute or convalescent COVID-19. Each CDR3 is given without its conserved first and last residue. Fields, in order: J gene, V gene, CDR3 protein.

TRBJ2-1 TRBV7-6 ASSPRGSGDSYNEQF
TRBJ2-7 TRBV29-1 SVVREDEQY
TRBJ1-5 TRBV7-9 ASNPGGGEQPQH
TRBJ1-3 TRBV5-6 ASSYSTGEGNTIY
TRBJ1-6 TRBV7-2 ASSLTRQGRTSPLH
TRBJ2-1 TRBV5-1 ASSPSTSGSTEQF
TRBJ2-2 TRBV5-5 ASSFRTANTGELF
TRBJ1-2 TRBV13 ASSLGLQGHGYT
TRBJ2-1 TRBV9 ASSVDPAGGWGEQF
TRBJ1-5 TRBV6-6 AGGGKDQPQH
TRBJ2-2 TRBV18 ASSPGGSGGTGELF
TRBJ2-5 TRBV10-2 ASSSSWETQY
TRBJ2-1 TRBV30 AWARDYPTNEQF
TRBJ2-1 TRBV27 ASRGGLAAGVDEQF
TRBJ2-2 TRBV23-1 ASSTDWTVNTGELF
TRBJ1-1 TRBV18 ASSSSGQGNTEAF
TRBJ2-3 TRBV28 ASLGAGVATDTQY
TRBJ1-5 TRBV12-3/TRBV12-4 ASSFGFGQPQH
TRBJ2-7 TRBV7-9 ASSPPQGNYEQY